The TCR beta chain described here comes from a study of blood T cell repertoires in COVID-19. Looking at the study overall: PBMCs, B-cell-depleted T cells, or T cells were the source of the cDNA or gDNA that made up the material.

Study processing details: The authors estimated nucleated cell counts from reference gene primer amplification. Sequencing was performed with immunoSEQ multiplex PCR; in TCRdb, only in-frame clones are kept and a portion is missing. V and J calls and clone size are copied from that table; D and trimming were computed from the DNA. The table lists around 100,000 clones, over 80% of them singletons. This receptor was obtained from a woman aged 70 to 79 with acute or convalescent COVID-19. Sequenced: peripheral blood.

The CDR3 sequence is CANGEWAKNIQYF. The DNA for the CDR3 is TGTGCCAACGGAGAGTGGGCCAAAAACATTCAGTACTTC. The J gene is TRBJ2-4, the V gene TRBV7-2; D gene unclear. V was clipped by 10 bases and J by 1 base, with 11 bases between them. CDR3 length: 13 amino acids. The germline gives CDR1 SGHTA, CDR2 FQGNSA.